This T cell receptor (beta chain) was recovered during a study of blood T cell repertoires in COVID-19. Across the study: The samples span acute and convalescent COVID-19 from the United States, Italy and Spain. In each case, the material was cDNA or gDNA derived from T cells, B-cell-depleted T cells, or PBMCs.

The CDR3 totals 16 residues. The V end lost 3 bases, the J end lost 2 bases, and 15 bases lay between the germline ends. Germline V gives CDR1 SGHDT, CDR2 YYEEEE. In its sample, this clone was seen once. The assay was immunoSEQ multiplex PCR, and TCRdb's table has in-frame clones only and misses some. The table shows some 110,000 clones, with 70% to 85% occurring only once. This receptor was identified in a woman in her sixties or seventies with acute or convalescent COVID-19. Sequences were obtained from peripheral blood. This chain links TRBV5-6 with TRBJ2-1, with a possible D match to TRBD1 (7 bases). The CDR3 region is CASSWAGQGAYNEQFF. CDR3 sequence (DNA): TGTGCCAGCAGCTGGGCGGGGCAGGGGGCCTACAATGAGCAGTTCTTC. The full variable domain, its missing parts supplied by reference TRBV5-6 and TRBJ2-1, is DAGVTQSPTHLIKTRGQQVTLRCSPKSGHDTVSWYQQALGQGPQFIFQYYEEEERQRGNFPDRFSGHQFPNYSSELNVNALLLGDSALYLCASSWAGQGAYNEQFFGPGTRLTVL.